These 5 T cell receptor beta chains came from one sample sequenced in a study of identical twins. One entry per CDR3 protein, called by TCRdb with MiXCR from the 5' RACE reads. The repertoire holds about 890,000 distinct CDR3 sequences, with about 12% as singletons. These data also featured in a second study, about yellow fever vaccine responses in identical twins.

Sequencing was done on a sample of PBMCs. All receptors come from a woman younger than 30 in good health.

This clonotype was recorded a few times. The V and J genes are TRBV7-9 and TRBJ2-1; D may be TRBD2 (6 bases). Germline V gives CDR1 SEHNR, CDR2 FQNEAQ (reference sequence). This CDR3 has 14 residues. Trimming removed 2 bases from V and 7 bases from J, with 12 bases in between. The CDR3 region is CASSLPPSVNEQFF. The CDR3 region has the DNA TGTGCCAGCAGCTTACCCCCTAGCGTGAATGAGCAGTTCTTC.

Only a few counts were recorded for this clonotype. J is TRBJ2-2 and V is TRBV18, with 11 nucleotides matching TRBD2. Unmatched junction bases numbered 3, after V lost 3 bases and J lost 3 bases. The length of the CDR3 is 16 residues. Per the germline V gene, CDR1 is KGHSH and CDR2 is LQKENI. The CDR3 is CASSPTSGKDTGELFF. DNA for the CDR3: TGTGCCAGCTCACCGACTAGCGGGAAGGACACCGGGGAGCTGTTTTTT. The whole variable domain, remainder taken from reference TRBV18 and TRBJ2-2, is NAGVMQNPRHLVRRRGQEARLRCSPMKGHSHVYWYRQLPEEGLKFMVYLQKENIIDESGMPKERFSAEFPKEGPSILRIQQVVRGDSAAYFCASSPTSGKDTGELFFGEGSRLTVL.

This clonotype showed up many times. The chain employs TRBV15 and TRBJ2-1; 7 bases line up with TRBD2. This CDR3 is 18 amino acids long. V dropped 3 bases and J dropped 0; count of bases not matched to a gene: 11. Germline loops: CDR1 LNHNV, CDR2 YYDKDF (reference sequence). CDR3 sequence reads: CATSSFVGGKSSYNEQFF. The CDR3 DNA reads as TGTGCCACCAGCAGTTTTGTGGGAGGGAAGAGCTCCTACAATGAGCAGTTCTTC.

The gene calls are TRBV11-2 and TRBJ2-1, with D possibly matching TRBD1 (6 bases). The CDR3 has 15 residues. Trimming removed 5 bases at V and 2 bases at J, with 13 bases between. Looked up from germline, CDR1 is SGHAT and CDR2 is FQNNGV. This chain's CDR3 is CASSNQQGAYNEQFF. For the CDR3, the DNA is TGTGCCAGCAGCAACCAACAGGGTGCCTACAATGAGCAGTTCTTC.

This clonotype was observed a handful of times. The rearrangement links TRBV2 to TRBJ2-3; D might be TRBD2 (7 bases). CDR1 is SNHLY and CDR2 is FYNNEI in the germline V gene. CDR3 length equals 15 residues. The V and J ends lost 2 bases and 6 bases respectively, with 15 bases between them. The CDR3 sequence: CASSEWGGPTDTQYF. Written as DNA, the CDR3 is TGTGCCAGCAGTGAATGGGGGGGCCCGACGGATACGCAGTATTTT.